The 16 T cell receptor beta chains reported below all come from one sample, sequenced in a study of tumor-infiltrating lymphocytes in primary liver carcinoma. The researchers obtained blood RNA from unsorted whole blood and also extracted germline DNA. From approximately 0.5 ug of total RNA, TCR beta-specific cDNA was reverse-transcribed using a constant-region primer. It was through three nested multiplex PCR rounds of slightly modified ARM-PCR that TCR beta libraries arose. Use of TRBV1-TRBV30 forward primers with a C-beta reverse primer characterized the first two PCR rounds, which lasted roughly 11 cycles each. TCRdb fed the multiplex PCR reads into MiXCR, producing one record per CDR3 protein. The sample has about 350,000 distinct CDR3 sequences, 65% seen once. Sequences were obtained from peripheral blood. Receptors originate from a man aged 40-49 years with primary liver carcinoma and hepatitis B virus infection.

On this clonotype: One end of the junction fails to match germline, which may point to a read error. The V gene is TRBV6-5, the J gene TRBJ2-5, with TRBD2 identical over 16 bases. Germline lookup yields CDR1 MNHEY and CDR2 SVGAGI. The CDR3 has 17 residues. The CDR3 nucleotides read TGTGCCAGCAGTTACTGGGGACTAGCGGGAGGGCAAGAGGCCCAGTACTTC. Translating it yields CASSYWGLAGGQEAQYF.

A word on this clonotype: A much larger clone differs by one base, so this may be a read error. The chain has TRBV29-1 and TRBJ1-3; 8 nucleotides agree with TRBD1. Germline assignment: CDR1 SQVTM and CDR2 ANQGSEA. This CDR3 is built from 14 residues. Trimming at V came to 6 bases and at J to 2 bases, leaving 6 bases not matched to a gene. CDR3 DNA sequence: TGCAGCGTCCAACAGGGGGGTACTGGAAACACCATATATTTT. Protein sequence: CSVQQGGTGNTIYF.

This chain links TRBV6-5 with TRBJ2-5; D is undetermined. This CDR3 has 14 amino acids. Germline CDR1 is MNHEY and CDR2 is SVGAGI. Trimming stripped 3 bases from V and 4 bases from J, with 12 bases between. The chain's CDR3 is CASSYYQTGETQYF. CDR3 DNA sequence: TGTGCCAGCAGTTATTATCAAACGGGAGAGACCCAGTACTTC.

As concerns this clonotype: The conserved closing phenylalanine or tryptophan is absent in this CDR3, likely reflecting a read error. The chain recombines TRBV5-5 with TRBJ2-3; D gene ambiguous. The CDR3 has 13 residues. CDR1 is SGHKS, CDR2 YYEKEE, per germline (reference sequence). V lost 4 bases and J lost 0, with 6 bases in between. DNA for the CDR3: TGTGCCAGCAGCATGCTGAGCACAGATACGCAGTATTTG. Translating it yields CASSMLSTDTQYL.

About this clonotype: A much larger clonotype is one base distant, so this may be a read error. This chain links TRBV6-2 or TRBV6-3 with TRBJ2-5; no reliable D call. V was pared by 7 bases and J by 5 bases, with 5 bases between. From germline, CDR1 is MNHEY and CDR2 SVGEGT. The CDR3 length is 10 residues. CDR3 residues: CASKLETQYF. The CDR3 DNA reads TGTGCCAGCAAACTTGAGACCCAGTACTTC.

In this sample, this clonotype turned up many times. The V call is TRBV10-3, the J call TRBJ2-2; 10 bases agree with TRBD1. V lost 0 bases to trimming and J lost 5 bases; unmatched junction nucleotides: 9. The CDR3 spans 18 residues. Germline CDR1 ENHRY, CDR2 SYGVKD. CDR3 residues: CAISESVTGGRVTGELFF. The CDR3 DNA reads TGTGCCATCAGTGAGTCCGTGACAGGGGGCCGCGTGACCGGGGAGCTGTTTTTT.

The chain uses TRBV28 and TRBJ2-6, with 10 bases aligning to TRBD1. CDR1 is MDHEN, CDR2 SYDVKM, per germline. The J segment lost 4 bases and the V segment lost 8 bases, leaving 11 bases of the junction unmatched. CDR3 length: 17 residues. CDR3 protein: CASQPIGTGAGANVLTF. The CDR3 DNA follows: TGTGCCAGCCAACCAATCGGGACAGGGGCCGGGGCCAACGTCCTGACTTTC.

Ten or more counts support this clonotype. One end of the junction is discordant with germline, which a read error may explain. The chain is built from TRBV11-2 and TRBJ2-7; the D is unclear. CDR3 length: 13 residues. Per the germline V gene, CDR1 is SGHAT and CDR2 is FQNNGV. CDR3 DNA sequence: TGTGCCAGCAGCTTAAACAGCCCCTACGGGCAGTACTTC. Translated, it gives CASSLNSPYGQYF.

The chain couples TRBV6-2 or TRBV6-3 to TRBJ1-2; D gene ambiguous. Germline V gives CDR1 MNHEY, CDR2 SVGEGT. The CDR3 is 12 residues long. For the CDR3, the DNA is TGTGTCCCCCTGAGGATCGGCTATGGCTACACCTTC. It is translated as CVPLRIGYGYTF.

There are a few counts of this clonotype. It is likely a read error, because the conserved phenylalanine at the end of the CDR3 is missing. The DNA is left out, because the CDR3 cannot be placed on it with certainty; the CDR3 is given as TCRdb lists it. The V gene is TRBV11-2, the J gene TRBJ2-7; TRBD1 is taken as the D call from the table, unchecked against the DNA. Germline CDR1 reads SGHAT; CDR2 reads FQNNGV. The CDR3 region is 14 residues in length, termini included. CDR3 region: CASSSVTGAYEQYL.

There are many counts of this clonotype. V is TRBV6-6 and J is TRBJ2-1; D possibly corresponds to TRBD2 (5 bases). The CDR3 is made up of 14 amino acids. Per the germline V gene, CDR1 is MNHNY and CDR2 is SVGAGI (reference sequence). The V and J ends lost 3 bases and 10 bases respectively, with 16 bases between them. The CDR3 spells CASSYLAREPEQFF. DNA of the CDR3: TGTGCCAGCAGTTATTTAGCGCGCGAACCGGAGCAGTTCTTC.

The CDR3 here is CASSPEGAWQPQHF. For the CDR3, the DNA is TGTGCCAGCTCACCCGAGGGGGCCTGGCAGCCCCAGCATTTT. The rearrangement joins TRBV18 to TRBJ1-5; TRBD1 agrees at 7 bases. Trimming removed 3 bases from V and 7 bases from J; junction bases left unmatched: 6. This CDR3 is 14 amino acids long. CDR1 is KGHSH and CDR2 is LQKENI in the germline V gene.

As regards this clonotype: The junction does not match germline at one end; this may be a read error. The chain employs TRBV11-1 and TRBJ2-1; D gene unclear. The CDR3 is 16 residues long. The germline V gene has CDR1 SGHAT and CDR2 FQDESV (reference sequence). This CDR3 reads CTSSLVISPLGNEQFF. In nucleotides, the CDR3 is TGTACCAGCAGCTTAGTGATTTCGCCCCTGGGCAATGAGCAGTTCTTC.

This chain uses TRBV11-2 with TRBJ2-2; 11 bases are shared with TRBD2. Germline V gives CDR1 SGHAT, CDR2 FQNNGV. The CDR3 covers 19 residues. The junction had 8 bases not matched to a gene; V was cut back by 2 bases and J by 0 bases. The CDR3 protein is CASSLLILSGRANTGELFF. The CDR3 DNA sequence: TGTGCCAGCAGCTTACTGATCCTTAGCGGGAGGGCGAACACCGGGGAGCTGTTTTTT.

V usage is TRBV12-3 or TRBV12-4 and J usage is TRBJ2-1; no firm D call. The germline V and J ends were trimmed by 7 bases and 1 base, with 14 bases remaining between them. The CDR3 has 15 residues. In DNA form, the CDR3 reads TGTGCCAGCATCATAGCTGGCGCGTCCTACAATGAGCAGTTCTTC. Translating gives CASIIAGASYNEQFF.

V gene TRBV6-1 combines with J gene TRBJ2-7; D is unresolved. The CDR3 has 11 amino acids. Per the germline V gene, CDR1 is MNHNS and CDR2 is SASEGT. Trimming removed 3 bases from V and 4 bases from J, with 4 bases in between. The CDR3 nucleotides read TGTGCCAGCAGTGATTTATACGAGCAGTACTTC. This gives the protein CASSDLYEQYF.